This T cell receptor beta chain is from a study of OX40 agonist ivuxolimab in advanced cancers. On the study more broadly: Every 2 weeks, patients received ivuxolimab intravenously, dosed at 0.01 to 10 mg/kg. Melanoma, hepatocellular carcinoma, head and neck or renal cell cancer occurred in dose-escalation patients. Participants, 75% to 85% male, averaged roughly 60 years of age, ranging from roughly 23 to 80.

Study-wide results and caveats: CD4+ and CD8+ blood T cells expanded clonally by week 6 at 0.1 to 3.0 mg/kg.

Only in-frame clones appear in the TCRdb table, and some are missing; sequencing was by immunoSEQ multiplex PCR. Altogether roughly 49,000 clones are present, 75% to 80% being singletons, with the ten largest covering approximately 8%. Trimming took 0 bases from V and 4 from J; bases not matched to a gene: 7. CDR3 length: 17 residues. CDR1 and CDR2 from the germline V gene are LGHNA and YSLEER. Of note for this clone: The antigen is unknown.

The rearrangement joins TRBV4-3 to TRBJ2-1; TRBD1 aligns across 9 bases. The starting material was CD4+ or CD8+ T cells sorted from blood, obtained in a trial of the OX40 agonist ivuxolimab. This clonotype originated in an adult with an advanced solid tumor such as melanoma, head and neck, liver or kidney cancer. CDR3 loop: CASSQDAGTGYYNEQFF. CDR3 in DNA: TGCGCCAGCAGCCAAGATGCGGGGACAGGGTATTACAATGAGCAGTTCTTC.